A single sample is the source of the 9 T cell receptor beta chains below, sequenced in a study of blood T cell repertoires in COVID-19. Assay used: immunoSEQ multiplex PCR; TCRdb lists only in-frame clones, some missing. The table has 150,000 to 200,000 clones, 89% seen once. The sample taken for sequencing was PBMCs or T cells enriched from blood (not recorded which). These TCRs come from a woman aged 40 to 50 with acute COVID-19.

The chain uses TRBV27 and TRBJ1-1; 8 nucleotides align to TRBD1. Germline V CDR1 and CDR2: MNHEY, SMNVEV (reference sequence). Losses at the gene ends were 4 bases for V and 7 bases for J; bases not matched to a gene: 14. The CDR3 has 16 residues. CDR3 DNA sequence: TGTGCCAGCAGTTCTACCCGTCGACAGGGGCCGGATGAAGCTTTCTTT. Protein product: CASSSTRRQGPDEAFF.

The chain joins TRBV5-1 to TRBJ2-1, with 7 bases matching TRBD2. The V gene's germline CDR1 is SGHRS and CDR2 YFSETQ. The CDR3 is 14 amino acids. After removal of 0 bases from V and 8 bases from J, the junction contained 5 bases not matched to a gene. The CDR3 nucleotides read TGCGCCAGCAGCTTGGCCGCCGGACTAGATGAGCAGTTCTTC. The encoded protein is CASSLAAGLDEQFF.

This clone showed up just a few times. The chain employs TRBV21-1 and TRBJ1-1; whether TRBD1, the table's D call, matches the DNA was not checked. TRBV21-1 is an annotated pseudogene. The CDR3 covers 15 residues. For the CDR3, the DNA is TGTGCCAGCAGGGAAGGACAGGGCGAGAACACTGAAGCTTTCTTT. It yields the protein CASREGQGENTEAFF.

V is TRBV6-5 and J is TRBJ2-3; TRBD2 agrees at 10 bases. After removal of 9 bases from V and 4 bases from J, the junction contained 7 bases not matched to a gene. This CDR3 region has 14 residues. Germline V gene sequence: CDR1 MNHEY, CDR2 SVGAGI. The CDR3 here is CASTALAGADTQYF. CDR3 DNA sequence: TGTGCCAGTACTGCTCTAGCGGGAGCAGATACGCAGTATTTT.

This chain uses TRBV19 with TRBJ2-5; 12 bases align to TRBD2. There are 15 residues in the CDR3. V gave up 6 bases and J gave up 3 bases; unmatched junction bases: 5. From germline, CDR1 is LNHDA and CDR2 SQIVND (reference sequence). The CDR3 reads CASSPLAGGEETQYF. In nucleotides, the CDR3 is TGTGCCAGTAGCCCCCTAGCGGGGGGGGAAGAGACCCAGTACTTC.

V gene TRBV2 combines with J gene TRBJ1-4, with a weak D call TRBD1 (5 bases). CDR3 length: 19 residues. Trimming shortened V by 2 bases and J by 0 bases, and 19 bases separated the two germline ends. CDR1 and CDR2 (germline): SNHLY, FYNNEI. The CDR3 region is CASSEWGSSSLTTNEKLFF. CDR3 sequence (DNA): TGTGCCAGCAGTGAATGGGGCAGTTCATCGCTCACAACTAATGAAAAACTGTTTTTT.

The CDR3, as DNA: TGTGCCACCAGCAGAGATCCACAGAGCACAGATACGCAGTATTTT. It codes for CATSRDPQSTDTQYF. The J gene is TRBJ2-3, the V gene TRBV15; D is uncertain. Germline V gene lookup returns CDR1 LNHNV and CDR2 YYDKDF (reference sequence). Trimming cost V 0 bases and J 0 bases, with 7 bases left between them. This CDR3 is 15 amino acids long.

The CDR3 reads CASSPTGVEAFF. The CDR3, as DNA: TGTGCCAGCAGCCCGACCGGGGTTGAAGCTTTCTTT. The V gene is TRBV7-9, the J gene TRBJ1-1, with unresolved D. Trimming pared 5 bases from V and 7 bases from J, leaving 11 bases between. Looked up from germline, CDR1 is SEHNR and CDR2 is FQNEAQ (reference sequence). CDR3 length: 12 amino acids. Variable domain in full (rest from reference TRBV7-9 and TRBJ1-1): DTGVSQNPRHKITKRGQNVTFRCDPISEHNRLYWYRQTLGQGPEFLTYFQNEAQLEKSRLLSDRFSAERPKGSFSTLEIQRTEQGDSAMYLCASSPTGVEAFFGQGTRLTVV.

The J gene is TRBJ2-5, the V gene TRBV18, with D possibly TRBD2 on 5 matching bases. This CDR3 has 13 residues. Germline loops: CDR1 KGHSH, CDR2 LQKENI. The germline V and J ends were trimmed by 1 base and 6 bases, with 9 bases remaining between them. The CDR3 DNA is TGTGCCAGCTCACCACTTGGGAGAAAGACCCAGTACTTC. This codes for CASSPLGRKTQYF. The entire variable domain, with the rest obtained from reference TRBV18 and TRBJ2-5, is as follows: NAGVMQNPRHLVRRRGQEARLRCSPMKGHSHVYWYRQLPEEGLKFMVYLQKENIIDESGMPKERFSAEFPKEGPSILRIQQVVRGDSAAYFCASSPLGRKTQYFGPGTRLLVL.